These T cell receptor beta chains were read from a single sample in a study of blood T cell repertoires in COVID-19. Assay: immunoSEQ multiplex PCR; the TCRdb copy retains only in-frame clones and omits some. The sample carries some 150,000 clones, about 85% recorded once. Material: peripheral blood. The receptors shown here come from a man aged 60 to 75 who had recovered from COVID-19. Each CDR3 is given with its conserved first and last residue. A D gene is named only where the DNA matches it firmly. Size tells how often a clone was seen (once, few, many) or the class of an expanded clone, and some rows leave it out.

CDR3 DNA: TGCAGCGTTGGTGCAGGGGGTACTGGGAACACTGAAGCTTTCTTT
CDR3 protein: CSVGAGGTGNTEAFF
clone size: NA
J gene: TRBJ1-1
V gene: TRBV29-1
D gene: TRBD1

CDR3 DNA: TGTGCCAGCAGTGAAGAACAGGATCCCACAGATACGCAGTATTTT
CDR3 protein: CASSEEQDPTDTQYF
clone size: NA
J gene: TRBJ2-3
V gene: TRBV2
D gene: NA

CDR3 DNA: TGTGCCAGCAGGCCGGGACAGGGGGAAAAGAACACTGAAGCTTTCTTT
CDR3 protein: CASRPGQGEKNTEAFF
clone size: few
J gene: TRBJ1-1
V gene: TRBV2
D gene: TRBD1

CDR3 DNA: TGTGCCAGCAGCTTTAGACAGGGGAACTACGAGCAGTACTTC
CDR3 protein: CASSFRQGNYEQYF
clone size: NA
J gene: TRBJ2-7
V gene: TRBV11-1
D gene: TRBD1

CDR3 DNA: TGTGCCAGCAGCCCAAGGACAGGACAGAACACTGAAGCTTTCTTT
CDR3 protein: CASSPRTGQNTEAFF
clone size: NA
J gene: TRBJ1-1
V gene: TRBV7-9
D gene: TRBD1

CDR3 DNA: TGCGCCAGCAGCCGAGGACAGGGGACTGAAGCTTTCTTT
CDR3 protein: CASSRGQGTEAFF
clone size: NA
J gene: TRBJ1-1
V gene: TRBV4-3
D gene: TRBD1

CDR3 DNA: TGCAGCGCCCGGACAGGGTTGTCCGCCGAGCAGTACTTC
CDR3 protein: CSARTGLSAEQYF
clone size: NA
J gene: TRBJ2-7
V gene: TRBV29-1
D gene: TRBD1

CDR3 DNA: TGTGCCAGCAGTCCCCGGGACGGGAGGTCACCCCTCCACTTT
CDR3 protein: CASSPRDGRSPLHF
clone size: NA
J gene: TRBJ1-6
V gene: TRBV6-5
D gene: NA

CDR3 DNA: TGTGCCAGTAGTATTCTCTACAATCAGCCCCAGCATTTT
CDR3 protein: CASSILYNQPQHF
clone size: NA
J gene: TRBJ1-5
V gene: TRBV19
D gene: NA

CDR3 DNA: TGTGCCAGCACTCCCCGACAGGGGACGGCTCCCCTCCACTTT
CDR3 protein: CASTPRQGTAPLHF
clone size: NA
J gene: TRBJ1-6
V gene: TRBV3-1/TRBV3-2
D gene: TRBD1

CDR3 DNA: TGTGCCAGCAGCTTGATTCGGGTCGGGAATTCACCCCTCCACTTT
CDR3 protein: CASSLIRVGNSPLHF
clone size: few
J gene: TRBJ1-6
V gene: TRBV5-6
D gene: NA

CDR3 DNA: TGCGCCAGCAGCCAAGCTACAGAAAACACTGAAGCTTTCTTT
CDR3 protein: CASSQATENTEAFF
clone size: few
J gene: TRBJ1-1
V gene: TRBV4-3
D gene: NA

CDR3 DNA: TGTGCCAGCAGCTTGGTTCTGTCCGGGGAGCTGTTTTTT
CDR3 protein: CASSLVLSGELFF
clone size: few
J gene: TRBJ2-2
V gene: TRBV5-4
D gene: NA

CDR3 DNA: TGTGCCAGTAGTCTTGCACAGGGAAGAAGCTACACCTTC
CDR3 protein: CASSLAQGRSYTF
clone size: NA
J gene: TRBJ1-2
V gene: TRBV19
D gene: NA

CDR3 DNA: TGTGCCAGCAGTGAGGCGGGGGGCAGGCAGCCCCAGCATTTT
CDR3 protein: CASSEAGGRQPQHF
clone size: NA
J gene: TRBJ1-5
V gene: TRBV25-1
D gene: NA

CDR3 DNA: TGTGCCAGCAGCGTTACCGGGACGGTGGGAGGAAAACTGTTTTTT
CDR3 protein: CASSVTGTVGGKLFF
clone size: NA
J gene: TRBJ1-4
V gene: TRBV9
D gene: NA

CDR3 DNA: TGCAGCGCAACAGGGTTTGCTAATGAAAAACTGTTTTTT
CDR3 protein: CSATGFANEKLFF
clone size: NA
J gene: TRBJ1-4
V gene: TRBV29-1
D gene: NA

CDR3 DNA: TGTGCCAGCAGTGAAGCGGGTGGGCTAAATCAGCCCCAGCATTTT
CDR3 protein: CASSEAGGLNQPQHF
clone size: NA
J gene: TRBJ1-5
V gene: TRBV6-1
D gene: NA

CDR3 DNA: TGTGCCAGCAGCGCGGGAGTCCAGACAGGGGGAAATGAAAAACTGTTTTTT
CDR3 protein: CASSAGVQTGGNEKLFF
clone size: few
J gene: TRBJ1-4
V gene: TRBV9
D gene: TRBD1

CDR3 DNA: TGTGCCTGGAGGAAAGGGGGCAATCAGCCCCAGCATTTT
CDR3 protein: CAWRKGGNQPQHF
clone size: few
J gene: TRBJ1-5
V gene: TRBV30
D gene: NA

CDR3 DNA: TGCGCCAGCCGGGACAGGGGGCTAGATACGCAGTATTTT
CDR3 protein: CASRDRGLDTQYF
clone size: NA
J gene: TRBJ2-3
V gene: TRBV5-1
D gene: TRBD1

CDR3 DNA: TGTGCCAGCACGATAAACATCTACGAGCAGTACTTC
CDR3 protein: CASTINIYEQYF
clone size: once
J gene: TRBJ2-7
V gene: TRBV7-9
D gene: NA

CDR3 DNA: TGTGCCAGCAGCCTCAGCGGGGGCCTGGGGGAGACCCAGTACTTC
CDR3 protein: CASSLSGGLGETQYF
clone size: NA
J gene: TRBJ2-5
V gene: TRBV3-1/TRBV3-2
D gene: TRBD2

CDR3 DNA: TGTGCCAGCAGTTACTCTGGACAATCCAATCAGCCCCAGCATTTT
CDR3 protein: CASSYSGQSNQPQHF
clone size: NA
J gene: TRBJ1-5
V gene: TRBV6-5
D gene: NA